This TCR beta chain appears in the sequencing data of a study of graft-versus-host responses after intestinal transplantation. Looking at the study overall: Recipients had multivisceral, liver-intestinal, or isolated intestinal transplants. Anti-thymocyte globulin induction was given to all recipients, followed by tacrolimus and steroids for 2 to 3 years.

In regard to this clone: Its antigen is not identified.

The germline CDR1 and CDR2 sequences are LGHNA and YNFKEQ. The CDR3 runs to 14 residues. J lost 1 base, V lost 6 bases, and 6 bases had no gene match. Broader study findings: GvH clonotypes were identified within recipient marrow, with a subset emerging first in ileum or blood. Allografts of patients with graft-donor T cell macrochimerism showed high graft-versus-host to host-versus-graft clone ratios.

Assay: immunoSEQ multiplex PCR; the TCRdb copy retains only in-frame clones and omits some. The sample lists fewer than 50,000 clones, 91% seen once, with about 4.6% in the top ten. This clonotype was sampled from a human patient who received an intestinal transplant, so some T cells may come from the graft donor. The sample here was PBMCs, taken 524 days after transplant. This sequence joins TRBV4-2 and TRBJ2-7; 7 nucleotides agree with TRBD2. CDR3 loop: CASRVLASSYEQYF. In nucleotides, the CDR3 is TGTGCCAGCAGGGTACTAGCGTCTTCCTACGAGCAGTACTTC.